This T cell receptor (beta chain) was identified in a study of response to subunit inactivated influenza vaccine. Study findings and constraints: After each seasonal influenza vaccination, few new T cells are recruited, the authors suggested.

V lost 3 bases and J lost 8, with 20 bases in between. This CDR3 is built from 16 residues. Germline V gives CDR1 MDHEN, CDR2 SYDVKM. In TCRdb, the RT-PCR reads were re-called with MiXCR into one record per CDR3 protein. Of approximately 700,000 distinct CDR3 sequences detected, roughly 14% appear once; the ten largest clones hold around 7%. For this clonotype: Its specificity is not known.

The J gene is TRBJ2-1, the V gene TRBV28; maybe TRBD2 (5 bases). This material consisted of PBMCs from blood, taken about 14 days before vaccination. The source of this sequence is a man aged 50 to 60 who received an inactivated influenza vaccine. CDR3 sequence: CASSFRGLGGWDEQFF. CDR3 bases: TGTGCCAGCAGTTTTCGGGGTCTTGGCGGGTGGGATGAGCAGTTCTTC.